The rows below give T cell receptor beta chains drawn from one sample of a study of blood T cell repertoires in COVID-19. Assay used: immunoSEQ multiplex PCR; TCRdb lists only in-frame clones, some missing. The profile shows approximately 32,000 clones, just over 90% of them singletons. Sequenced input: peripheral blood. The receptors were sampled from a man aged 55 to 69 with acute or convalescent COVID-19. Each CDR3 is given with its conserved first and last residue. The D gene is left open where the match is weak. A clone size is listed for some rows: how often the clone was seen (once, few, many), or a class if it is expanded.

clone_size: .; v_call: TRBV14; j_call: TRBJ1-2; cdr3_length: 13; d_call: .; cdr3_aa: CASSQGQNYGYTF; cdr3_nt: TGTGCCAGCAGCCAAGGGCAGAACTATGGCTACACCTTC
clone_size: .; v_call: TRBV7-9; j_call: TRBJ2-3; cdr3_length: 15; d_call: TRBD1; cdr3_aa: CASSFGTVSTDTQYF; cdr3_nt: TGTGCCAGCAGCTTCGGGACAGTCTCCACAGATACGCAGTATTTT
clone_size: .; v_call: TRBV19; j_call: TRBJ1-5; cdr3_length: 16; d_call: TRBD1; cdr3_aa: CASSTGQGALNQPQHF; cdr3_nt: TGTGCCAGTAGTACGGGACAGGGGGCTCTCAATCAGCCCCAGCATTTT
clone_size: few; v_call: TRBV6-4; j_call: TRBJ2-2; cdr3_length: 16; d_call: TRBD2; cdr3_aa: CASSDSAGAATGELFF; cdr3_nt: TGTGCCAGCAGTGACTCCGCGGGAGCGGCCACCGGGGAGCTGTTTTTT
clone_size: .; v_call: TRBV2; j_call: TRBJ2-2; cdr3_length: 17; d_call: .; cdr3_aa: CASRGLGGKTNTGELFF; cdr3_nt: TGTGCCAGCAGGGGTCTGGGGGGTAAGACGAACACCGGGGAGCTGTTTTTT
clone_size: .; v_call: TRBV4-3; j_call: TRBJ2-2; cdr3_length: 18; d_call: TRBD2; cdr3_aa: CASSPRVAGPTSTGELFF; cdr3_nt: TGCGCCAGCAGCCCCCGGGTAGCGGGACCCACTTCTACCGGGGAGCTGTTTTTT
clone_size: .; v_call: TRBV5-1; j_call: TRBJ2-2; cdr3_length: 20; d_call: TRBD2; cdr3_aa: CASSLATSGKRTTNTGELFF; cdr3_nt: TGCGCCAGCAGCTTAGCGACTAGCGGGAAACGAACCACGAACACCGGGGAGCTGTTTTTT
clone_size: once; v_call: TRBV27; j_call: TRBJ2-1; cdr3_length: 20; d_call: TRBD2; cdr3_aa: CASSRSLQTSGVLRSNEQFF; cdr3_nt: TGTGCCAGCAGTCGATCTTTACAGACTAGCGGGGTTCTCCGTAGTAATGAGCAGTTCTTC
clone_size: .; v_call: TRBV12-3/TRBV12-4; j_call: TRBJ2-7; cdr3_length: 13; d_call: TRBD2; cdr3_aa: CASSFWGGYEQYF; cdr3_nt: TGTGCCAGCAGTTTTTGGGGGGGCTACGAGCAGTACTTC
clone_size: .; v_call: TRBV5-1; j_call: TRBJ2-7; cdr3_length: 17; d_call: TRBD2; cdr3_aa: CASSEGLAGGVPYEQYF; cdr3_nt: TGCGCCAGCAGTGAGGGACTAGCGGGAGGGGTACCCTACGAGCAGTACTTC
clone_size: .; v_call: TRBV5-1; j_call: TRBJ2-3; cdr3_length: 15; d_call: TRBD2; cdr3_aa: CASSLGLAETDTQYF; cdr3_nt: TGCGCCAGCAGCTTGGGACTAGCGGAAACAGATACGCAGTATTTT
clone_size: .; v_call: TRBV18; j_call: TRBJ2-1; cdr3_length: 15; d_call: TRBD1; cdr3_aa: CASSPNRGTYNEQFF; cdr3_nt: TGTGCCAGCTCACCGAACAGGGGGACCTACAATGAGCAGTTCTTC
clone_size: .; v_call: TRBV24-1; j_call: TRBJ2-1; cdr3_length: 15; d_call: TRBD1; cdr3_aa: CATSDWTGGRNEQFF; cdr3_nt: TGTGCCACCAGTGATTGGACAGGGGGACGCAATGAGCAGTTCTTC
clone_size: .; v_call: TRBV6-5; j_call: TRBJ1-1; cdr3_length: 13; d_call: TRBD1; cdr3_aa: CATQNRGKTEAFF; cdr3_nt: TGTGCCACACAAAACAGGGGAAAGACTGAAGCTTTCTTT
clone_size: .; v_call: TRBV24-1; j_call: TRBJ2-1; cdr3_length: 12; d_call: .; cdr3_aa: CATSDRGQEQFF; cdr3_nt: TGTGCCACCAGTGATCGTGGACAGGAGCAGTTCTTC
clone_size: .; v_call: TRBV6-5; j_call: TRBJ2-2; cdr3_length: 13; d_call: .; cdr3_aa: CASPGQNTGELFF; cdr3_nt: TGTGCCAGCCCAGGACAGAACACCGGGGAGCTGTTTTTT
clone_size: once; v_call: TRBV5-4; j_call: TRBJ1-5; cdr3_length: 15; d_call: .; cdr3_aa: CASSLNGDPNQPQHF; cdr3_nt: TGTGCCAGCAGCTTGAACGGGGATCCTAATCAGCCCCAGCATTTT
clone_size: .; v_call: TRBV5-4; j_call: TRBJ2-5; cdr3_length: 17; d_call: TRBD2; cdr3_aa: CASSSGLADYYQETQYF; cdr3_nt: TGTGCCAGCAGCTCGGGACTAGCGGATTACTACCAAGAGACCCAGTACTTC
clone_size: .; v_call: TRBV27; j_call: TRBJ1-6; cdr3_length: 18; d_call: .; cdr3_aa: CASSSKAPHSSYNSPLHF; cdr3_nt: TGTGCCAGCAGTTCCAAAGCACCGCACAGCTCCTATAATTCACCCCTCCACTTT
clone_size: .; v_call: TRBV12-5; j_call: TRBJ2-7; cdr3_length: 19; d_call: TRBD1; cdr3_aa: CASGLAPGTASRPHNEQYF; cdr3_nt: TGTGCTAGTGGTTTGGCCCCCGGGACAGCTTCTCGCCCGCACAACGAGCAGTACTTC
clone_size: .; v_call: TRBV10-3; j_call: TRBJ2-1; cdr3_length: 16; d_call: .; cdr3_aa: CAISERGTLVRNEQFF; cdr3_nt: TGTGCCATCAGTGAAAGGGGCACCCTAGTAAGGAATGAGCAGTTCTTC
clone_size: .; v_call: TRBV18; j_call: TRBJ2-5; cdr3_length: 14; d_call: .; cdr3_aa: CASSPTGWRETQYF; cdr3_nt: TGTGCCAGCTCACCCACAGGGTGGAGAGAGACCCAGTACTTC